The T cell receptor (beta chain) described here comes from a study of blood T cell repertoires in COVID-19 (TCRdb year 2020). For context, the study as a whole: Samples from collaborators originated in the United States, Italy and Spain and spanned both the acute and convalescent phases of COVID-19. Where available, HLA class I and class II types were taken from metadata supplied by the sample provider and were not determined by assay-based typing. Nearly every sample came with metadata listing a de-identified subject ID, COVID-19 status, age in years and sex. The repertoires were released in a freely available public database intended as a resource for research on the immune response to SARS-CoV-2. The samples were drawn from two sources: the first 160 participants of the ongoing ImmuneRACE study, and 1,000 to 1,500 subjects contributed by 6 global collaborators. The prospective study material was composed of cDNA or gDNA derived from T cells, B-cell-depleted T cells, or PBMCs. The dataset comprised deeply sampled blood TCRbeta repertoires from subjects exposed to, actively infected with, or recovered from COVID-19. The paper's findings and limits, for the study overall: How much clinical and demographic metadata was included differed by source and by participant, and the metadata was provided uncurated.

TCRbeta CDR3 regions were amplified from genomic DNA using the immunoSEQ Assay, a bias-controlled multiplex PCR. Under the source paper's analysis protocol: The number of nucleated cells in each sample was estimated from the amplification of reference gene primers within the assay. Sequence reads were collapsed and filtered to measure the absolute abundance of every unique TCRbeta CDR3 rearrangement. For each sample, productive Simpson clonality was calculated as the square root of Simpson's diversity index over productive rearrangements. Sourced from immuneACCESS, this table was stored by TCRdb with only in-frame sequences that have V and J called. A share of the clones is absent; for the studies checked, an unresolved V gene accounts for under half, and the remainder has no known explanation. Clone size and the V and J calls come from that table; the DNA yielded D and trimming. The sample table lists tens of thousands of clones, over 70% of them with a count of one. The ten largest clones take up around 36% of the sample.

Each collaborating institution followed its own protocols to collect whole blood in K2EDTA tubes. For TCRbeta analysis, collaborator samples were shipped as frozen whole blood, as isolated PBMCs, or as DNA extracted from either sample type. The germline V gene supplies CDR1 MDHEN and CDR2 SYDVKM. Including cysteine and phenylalanine, the CDR3 has 18 amino acids. Just CDR3 DNA is preserved here, 54 bases in frame from base 1. V gives up 3 bases and J gives up 7 bases, and the segment between their germline ends measures 25 bases. About this clone: It has no known antigen specificity. One base away there is no much larger clone; base qualities are not given.

The TCR originated in a man at least 80 years old with active or convalescent COVID-19. The sample consisted of peripheral blood. The sequence joins TRBV28 to TRBJ2-1, and the D gene may be TRBD2, 6 bases matching. The DNA reads as follows: TGTGCCAGCAGTTTCTCCGGTTCGCGGGGCGGGTTGGGTAATGAGCAGTTCTTC. It specifies CASSFSGSRGGLGNEQFF.